Included here is one T cell receptor (beta chain) sequence, with context. V gave up 3 bases and J gave up 0 bases; unmatched junction bases: 8. The germline CDR1 and CDR2 sequences are SGHTA and FQGNSA. There are 17 residues in the CDR3. The data are from a study of blood T cell repertoires in COVID-19. Assay used: immunoSEQ multiplex PCR; TCRdb lists only in-frame clones, some missing. The data show 390,000 or so clones, around 87% seen once. Membership in each cohort depended on participant-reported clinical history. Sequenced input: PBMCs or T cells enriched from blood (not recorded which). The chain links TRBV7-2 to TRBJ2-4; 7 bases agree with TRBD2. This receptor was identified in a woman aged 45-60 years who had recovered from COVID-19. CDR3 coding DNA: TGTGCCAGCAGCTTTGCCCCGGGGGGTAGAGCCAAAAACATTCAGTACTTC. Protein: CASSFAPGGRAKNIQYF.